This T cell receptor (beta chain) was captured by sequencing in a study of blood T cell repertoires in COVID-19. Study information: The United States, Italy and Spain supplied acute and convalescent COVID-19 samples. Sources were T cells, B-cell-depleted T cells, or PBMCs; the material itself was cDNA or gDNA.

In the authors' workflow: Amplifying reference gene primers gave estimates of nucleated cell counts. Profiled with immunoSEQ multiplex PCR; TCRdb holds only in-frame clones, not every one. That table is the source of V, J and clone size, and D and trimming were worked out from the DNA. The sample lists about 260,000 clones, 88% occurring once. Each recovered donor of Cohort 3 presented with two negative PCRs, clearance, or symptom resolution. This CDR3 contains 17 residues. The germline CDR1 and CDR2 sequences are SGHAT and FQNNGV. V shed 5 bases, J shed 5 bases, and the junction held 9 bases outside the gene matches.

This TCR was recovered from a woman aged 50 to 60 who had recovered from COVID-19. The sample comprised PBMCs or T cells enriched from blood (not recorded which). The genes are TRBV11-2 and TRBJ2-5; 15 bases are shared with TRBD2. CDR3 DNA: TGTGCCAGCAGCGGGGGACTAGCGGGAGGAGGCCGGGAGACCCAGTACTTC. It translates to CASSGGLAGGGRETQYF.